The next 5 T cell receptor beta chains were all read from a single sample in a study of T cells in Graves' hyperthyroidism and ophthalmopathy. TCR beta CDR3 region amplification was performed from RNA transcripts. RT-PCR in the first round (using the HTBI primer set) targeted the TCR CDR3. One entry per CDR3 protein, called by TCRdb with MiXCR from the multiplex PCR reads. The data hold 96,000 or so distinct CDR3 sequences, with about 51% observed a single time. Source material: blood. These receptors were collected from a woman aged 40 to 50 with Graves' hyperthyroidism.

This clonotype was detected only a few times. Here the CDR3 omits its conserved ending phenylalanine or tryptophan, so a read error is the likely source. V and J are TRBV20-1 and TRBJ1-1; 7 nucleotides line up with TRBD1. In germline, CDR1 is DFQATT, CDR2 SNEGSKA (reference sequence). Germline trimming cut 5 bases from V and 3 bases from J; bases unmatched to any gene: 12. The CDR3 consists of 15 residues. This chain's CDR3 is CSAARTGGLYTEAFL. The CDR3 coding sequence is TGCAGTGCTGCCAGGACAGGCGGTCTTTACACTGAAGCTTTCCTT.

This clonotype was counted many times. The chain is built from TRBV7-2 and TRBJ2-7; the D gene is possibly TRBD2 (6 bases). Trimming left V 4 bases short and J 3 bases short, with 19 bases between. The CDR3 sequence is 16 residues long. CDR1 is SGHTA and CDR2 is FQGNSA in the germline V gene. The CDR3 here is CASSSFDAGTGYEQYF. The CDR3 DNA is TGTGCCAGCAGCTCCTTCGACGCGGGGACCGGCTACGAGCAGTACTTC.

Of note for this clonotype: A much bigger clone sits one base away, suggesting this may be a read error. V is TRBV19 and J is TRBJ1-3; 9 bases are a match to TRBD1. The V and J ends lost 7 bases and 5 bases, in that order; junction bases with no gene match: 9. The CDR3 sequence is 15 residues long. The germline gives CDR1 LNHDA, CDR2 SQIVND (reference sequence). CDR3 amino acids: CASNPRTGERNTIYF. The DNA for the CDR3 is TGTGCCAGTAATCCAAGGACAGGGGAGCGAAACACCATATATTTT.

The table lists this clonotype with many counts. CDR3 sequence (DNA): TGTGCCAGCAGTTACGGACAGGGCAACTATGGCTACACCTTC. Residues: CASSYGQGNYGYTF. The chain recombines TRBV6-5 with TRBJ1-2; 8 bases align to TRBD1. CDR1 and CDR2 from the germline V gene are MNHEY and SVGAGI. The CDR3 is made up of 14 amino acids. V lost 2 bases and J lost 2; bases outside the gene matches: 1.

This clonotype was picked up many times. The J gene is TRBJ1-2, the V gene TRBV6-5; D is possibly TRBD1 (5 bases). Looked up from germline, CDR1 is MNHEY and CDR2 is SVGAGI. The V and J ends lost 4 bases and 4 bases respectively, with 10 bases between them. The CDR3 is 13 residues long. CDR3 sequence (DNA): TGTGCCAGCAGTTGGGACGGAATCTATGGCTACACCTTC. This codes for CASSWDGIYGYTF.